The rows below give T cell receptor beta chains drawn from one sample of a study of tumor and adjacent non-tumor tissue in lung cancer. TCRdb used MiXCR to reprocess the multiplex PCR reads, holding one entry per CDR3 protein. The sample lists fewer than 120,000 distinct CDR3 sequences; nearly 85% were seen once. Material for sequencing was lung tumor tissue. These TCRs come from a man aged 70 or older with non-small cell lung cancer. CDR3s include the opening cysteine and the closing phenylalanine or tryptophan. The D gene is left open where the match is weak. Where a row states a size, it is once, few, many or the class of an expanded clone; other rows omit it.

j_call | clone_size | d_call | v_call | cdr3_aa | cdr3_nt
TRBJ2-5 | - | - | TRBV28 | CASSFPWRETQYF | TGTGCCAGCAGTTTCCCCTGGAGGGAGACCCAATACTTC
TRBJ1-4 | medium-sized | - | TRBV4-1 | CASSQIRGQGSEKLFF | TGCGCCAGCAGCCAGATACGGGGGCAGGGGAGCGAAAAACTGTTTTTT
TRBJ2-6 | - | - | TRBV29-1 | CSVENQNFGANLLTF | TGCAGCGTTGAAAACCAGAACTTTGGGGCCAATCTCCTGACTTTC
TRBJ2-3 | - | - | TRBV5-1 | CASSLSGVGEDTQYF | TGCGCCAGCAGCCTTTCCGGGGTAGGGGAAGATACGCAGTATTTT
TRBJ1-2 | - | TRBD1 | TRBV6-1 | CASSLVIGTGDKGYIF | TGTGCCAGCAGCCTTGTAATCGGGACAGGGGACAAAGGCTACATCTTC
TRBJ2-2 | - | - | TRBV20-1 | CSARVVDKNTGELFF | TGCAGTGCTAGAGTTGTGGACAAAAACACCGGGGAGCTGTTCTTT
TRBJ1-1 | - | TRBD1 | TRBV29-1 | CSVFGQVTKTESFF | TGCAGCGTCTTCGGACAGGTAACTAAAACTGAGTCTTTCTTT
TRBJ1-1 | - | TRBD1 | TRBV29-1 | CIVLGQGTKTEAFF | TGCATAGTCTTAGGACAGGGAACTAAAACTGAAGCTTTCTTT
TRBJ2-1 | - | - | TRBV19 | CASSIGPGCSLSSYNEQFF | TGTGCCAGTAGTATCGGGCCAGGGTGCAGTTTAAGCTCCTACAATGAGCAGTTCTTC
TRBJ1-1 | - | - | TRBV20-1 | CSARDGETRDSNTEALF | TGCAGTGCTAGAGATGGCGAGACAAGGGACTCGAACACTGAAGCTCTCTTT
TRBJ1-5 | - | - | TRBV6-1 | CASRVGLTGNQPQHF | TGTGCCAGCAGGGTCGGTCTGACCGGCAATCAGCCCCAGCATTTT
TRBJ1-5 | - | - | TRBV12-3/TRBV12-4 | CASSRYSAPPNQPQHF | TGTGCCAGCAGCCGGTACTCAGCACCACCGAATCAGCCCCAACATTTT
TRBJ2-5 | once | - | TRBV29-1 | CSVPDRFQQTHYF | TGCAGCGTGCCCGACAGGTTCCAACAGACCCATTACTTC
TRBJ1-1 | - | - | TRBV29-1 | CSVVAEIPEALF | TGCAGCGTTGTGGCGGAGATACCTGAAGCTCTCTTT
TRBJ2-2 | many | TRBD1 | TRBV28 | CASRRPGQGTGELFF | TGTGCCAGCAGAAGACCGGGACAGGGGACCGGGGAGCTGTTTTTT
TRBJ2-3 | - | TRBD2 | TRBV5-1 | CASSGSGGWADSQYF | TGCGCCAGCAGCGGAAGCGGGGGCTGGGCAGATTCGCAGTATTTT
TRBJ2-7 | - | TRBD2 | TRBV28 | CASSVPARGVHERYF | TGTGCCAGCAGCGTTCCGGCACGGGGGGTCCACGAGCGGTACTTC
TRBJ2-7 | many | - | TRBV5-1 | CASSLDSDTYEQYF | TGCGCCAGCAGCTTGGACAGCGATACCTACGAGCAGTACTTC
TRBJ2-2 | - | - | TRBV4-1 | CASSPRTVVDLGELFF | TGCGCCAGCAGCCCCCGGACAGTGGTTGACCTCGGGGAGCTGTTTTTT
TRBJ1-1 | - | - | TRBV20-1 | CSANPSGLDTEVFF | TGCAGTGCTAACCCCTCCGGTCTGGACACTGAAGTTTTCTTT
TRBJ1-2 | - | - | TRBV20-1 | CSACGSGNYGYTF | TGCAGTGCTTGCGGCAGCGGAAACTATGGCTACACCTTC
TRBJ2-1 | many | TRBD2 | TRBV20-1 | CSAESRTSGDYNEQFF | TGCAGTGCTGAGTCCCGGACTAGCGGGGATTACAATGAGCAGTTCTTC
TRBJ2-2 | - | TRBD1 | TRBV6-5 | CASRSQSRGRFTSGNTGELFF | TGTGCCAGCCGGTCCCAGTCCAGGGGGCGCTTTACCTCGGGGAACACCGGGGAGCTGTTCTTT
TRBJ1-2 | - | - | TRBV5-4 | CGSCSVSSYGYTF | TGTGGCAGCTGCTCGGTCAGTAGCTATGGCTACACCTTC
TRBJ1-1 | - | - | TRBV11-2 | CASSLADMVMNTEAFF | TGTGCCAGCAGCTTAGCGGATATGGTGATGAACACTGAAGCTTTCTTC
TRBJ1-1 | - | TRBD1 | TRBV12-3/TRBV12-4 | CASSPRMTGGFEAFF | TGTGCCAGCAGTCCCCGGATGACAGGGGGTTTTGAAGCTTTCTTT
TRBJ2-7 | - | - | TRBV5-4 | CVSSLAGQDYEQYF | TGTGTCAGCAGCTTGGCCGGACAAGACTACGAGCAGTACTTC
TRBJ1-2 | - | - | TRBV4-2 | CASSQDLSRTKYGYTF | TGTGCCAGCAGCCAAGATTTGAGTAGGACCAAGTATGGCTACACCTTC
TRBJ2-7 | - | - | TRBV4-2 | CVSSRTRGPHEQYF | TGTGTCAGCAGCCGAACGAGAGGGCCCCACGAACAGTACTTC
TRBJ2-3 | - | TRBD2 | TRBV4-2 | CARSLLASGTEDTQYF | TGTGCCAGAAGCCTTTTGGCTAGCGGGACGGAAGATACGCAGTATTTT
TRBJ1-2 | - | - | TRBV6-2/TRBV6-3 | CASSYEIGQFHTF | TGTGCCAGCAGTTACGAAATTGGCCAATTCCACACCTTC
TRBJ2-2 | - | TRBD2 | TRBV11-2 | CASELAHTGELFF | TGTGCCAGCGAACTAGCGCACACCGGGGAGCTGTTCTTT
TRBJ1-4 | - | - | TRBV11-2 | CASGSRRGTNEKLFF | TGTGCCAGCGGGTCTAGAAGGGGCACTAACGAAAAACTGTTTTTT
TRBJ1-5 | - | TRBD1 | TRBV6-6 | CASKKTGVEQPQHF | TGTGCCAGCAAGAAAACAGGGGTGGAACAGCCCCAGCATTTT
TRBJ2-7 | - | - | TRBV10-3 | CAIKRAGCYDQYF | TGTGCCATCAAACGGGCGGGGTGCTACGATCAGTACTTC